This paragraph covers one T cell receptor (beta chain) sequence. It has no known antigen specificity. The record has no base qualities; no much larger clone is one base away. The collaborating institutions used their own protocols to collect whole blood in K2EDTA tubes. For TCRbeta analysis, collaborator samples were shipped as frozen whole blood, as isolated PBMCs, or as DNA extracted from either sample type. This sample is drawn from a study of blood T cell repertoires in COVID-19 (dated by TCRdb to the early 2020s). Some background on the complete study: The collaborator samples originated in the United States, Italy and Spain and spanned the acute and convalescent phases of COVID-19. A freely available public database, intended as a resource for researchers studying the immune response to SARS-CoV-2, is where the repertoires were released. Sample metadata almost always included a de-identified subject ID, COVID-19 status, age in years and sex. The dataset comprised deeply sampled blood TCRbeta repertoires from subjects exposed to, actively infected with, or recovered from COVID-19. Samples came from the ongoing ImmuneRACE study (first 160 participants) plus 1,254 subjects from 6 global collaborators. Where available, HLA class I and class II types were obtained from metadata supplied by the sample provider rather than from assay-based typing. The material from the prospective study consisted of cDNA or gDNA derived from T cells, B-cell-depleted T cells, or PBMCs. Results the study describes overall, beyond this receptor: Clinical and demographic metadata were provided uncurated, with the amount varying by source and participant.

The immunoSEQ Assay, a bias-controlled multiplex PCR, was used to amplify TCRbeta CDR3 regions from genomic DNA. The published analysis was carried out like this. Nucleated cell counts per sample were estimated from amplification of reference gene primers within the assay. Sequence reads were collapsed and filtered to measure the absolute abundance of every unique TCRbeta CDR3 rearrangement. For each sample, productive Simpson clonality was calculated by taking the square root of Simpson's diversity index across productive rearrangements. TCRdb provides this immuneACCESS table in a form limited to in-frame rearrangements. Some clones are lacking; in checked studies, under half of them reflect an unresolved V gene, and why the rest are absent is not known. The V and J calls and clone size were taken over from that table, and D and trimming were inferred from the DNA. Within this sample are 100,000 to 150,000 clones, with approximately 89% of them counted one time only. Of the sample, roughly 3.6% is held by the ten largest clones.

The sample comprised peripheral blood. The clonotype comes from a woman aged 55-70 years with acute or convalescent COVID-19.

The nucleotide sequence is given as TGTGCCAGCAGTCCCCGACTAGCGGAAAGTGAGCAGTTCTTC. Translated, this is CASSPRLAESEQFF. Recombination connected TRBV28 to TRBJ2-1; 9 middle bases align to TRBD2. CDR1 and CDR2 were assigned from the germline V gene as MDHEN and SYDVKM. The CDR3 runs 14 residues from the cysteine to the phenylalanine. Of all the DNA, just the CDR3 is kept, 42 bases in frame from base 1. From V the trimming removes 5 bases and from J it removes 9 bases, while the gene matches leave 8 bases of the junction unaccounted for.